Listed below are T cell receptor beta chains from one sample, sequenced in a study of Graves' ophthalmopathy and Graves' hyperthyroidism. Each CDR3 protein gets one entry after TCRdb re-called the multiplex PCR reads with MiXCR. The sample gives some 1.1 million distinct CDR3 sequences, about two fifths of which show up once; 11% is in the top ten. The source material was peripheral blood or thyroid tissue (not recorded which). Receptor source: an adult man with Graves' hyperthyroidism. Both conserved end residues are part of each CDR3. A D gene is named only where the DNA matches it firmly. The listing skips clone size in some rows; elsewhere it reads once, few, many or a size class.

j_call v_call clone_size d_call cdr3_nt cdr3_aa
TRBJ2-2 TRBV29-1 few - TGCAGCGTGGAGGGATTCGGGACAGGGGAGCTGTTTTTT CSVEGFGTGELFF
TRBJ1-1 TRBV11-2 many TRBD1 TGTGCCAGCAGTTTAGCGGGACAGGGAGGCACTGAAGCTTTCTTT CASSLAGQGGTEAFF
TRBJ2-7 TRBV24-1 many - TGTGCCACCAGTGAGTTTAGTTCCGAGCAGTACTTC CATSEFSSEQYF
TRBJ2-7 TRBV12-3/TRBV12-4 - - TGTGCCAGCAGTCCCCTGTCAGGCCACGAGCAGTACTTC CASSPLSGHEQYF
TRBJ1-3 TRBV10-3 many TRBD1 TGTGCCATCAGTGAGCGGGACAGGGCTGGAAACACCATATATTTT CAISERDRAGNTIYF
TRBJ2-7 TRBV7-8 - - TGTGCCAGCAGCCGAGGGGGACTCTACGAGCAGTACTTC CASSRGGLYEQYF
TRBJ1-2 TRBV7-2 - - TGTGCCAGCAGCTCCCGGGTTAGCGCCCTCTATGGCTACACCTTC CASSSRVSALYGYTF
TRBJ1-2 TRBV6-5 many - TGTGCCAGCAGAGCAACCGGGACATTAGACGGTGGCTACACCTTC CASRATGTLDGGYTF
TRBJ1-2 TRBV19 - TRBD1 TGTGCCAGCGACCAGGGGGCTTATGGCTACACCTTC CASDQGAYGYTF
TRBJ2-5 TRBV5-6 many TRBD1 TGTGCCAGCAGACCTCCGGGACAGGGTGGGGAGACCCAGTACTTC CASRPPGQGGETQYF
TRBJ1-6 TRBV7-9 many TRBD1 TGTGCCAGCACCATCGACAGGGGACCCCTCCACTTT CASTIDRGPLHF
TRBJ2-5 TRBV29-1 many TRBD1 TGCAGCGTTGAAGGCGCTGGACAGGGTAATCTGGTGCGAGAGACCCAGTACTTC CSVEGAGQGNLVRETQYF
TRBJ2-2 TRBV29-1 - - TGCAGCGTTACAAACAGGATCGGTACCGGGGAGCTGTTTTTT CSVTNRIGTGELFF
TRBJ2-3 TRBV15 few TRBD2 TGTGCCACCAGCAGAGAACAGCGGGAAATGGCCACAGATACGCAGTATTTT CATSREQREMATDTQYF
TRBJ1-2 TRBV7-9 few - TGTGCCAGCTCGTCTAGCCAGGGGCGACATGGCTACACCTTC CASSSSQGRHGYTF
TRBJ2-7 TRBV15 - TRBD1 TGTGCCACCACCGGGACAGGGAGCCACGAGCAGTACTTC CATTGTGSHEQYF
TRBJ2-7 TRBV27 - - TGTGCCAGCAGTTTTAAGGGACAAAGTAGCTACGAGCAGTACTTC CASSFKGQSSYEQYF
TRBJ1-5 TRBV19 - - TGTGCCAGTAGCGAGCCCGGGACAACCAATCAGCCCCAGCATTTT CASSEPGTTNQPQHF
TRBJ1-3 TRBV5-1 - TRBD1 TGCGCCAGCAGCTCGGACAGGAGGGGAAACACCATATATTTT CASSSDRRGNTIYF
TRBJ2-2 TRBV12-3/TRBV12-4 many - TGTGCCAGCAAGGGGGATGCGGGGGAGCTGTTTTTT CASKGDAGELFF
TRBJ1-2 TRBV19 many - TGTGCCAGTATTGGCAGAGCTAACTATGGCTACACCTTC CASIGRANYGYTF
TRBJ1-5 TRBV29-1 few - TGCAGCGTCTCACAGGGTTTCAATCAGCCCCAGCATTTT CSVSQGFNQPQHF
TRBJ2-7 TRBV29-1 - TRBD1 TGCAGCGTTGAAACAGGACAGGGACAACTCGAGCAGTACTTC CSVETGQGQLEQYF
TRBJ1-1 TRBV12-3/TRBV12-4 many - TGTGCCTCTACAACCGAGGTTCGCACTGAAGCTTTCTTT CASTTEVRTEAFF
TRBJ1-2 TRBV9 many - TGTGCCAGCAGCACCTCAAATTCGGGCTACACCTTC CASSTSNSGYTF
TRBJ2-7 TRBV29-1 few TRBD2 TGCAGCACCGGACTAGCGGGGTACGAGCAGTACTTC CSTGLAGYEQYF
TRBJ1-1 TRBV7-2 - TRBD1 TGTGCCAGCAGAGGTTGGACAGGCCCCACTGAAGCTTTCTTT CASRGWTGPTEAFF